A single sample gave rise to the 10 T cell receptor beta chains below, sequenced in a study of T cell clonotyping in hematopoietic cell transplantation (dated by TCRdb to the early 2020s). Receptor amplification or capture employed the immunoSEQ multiplex PCR assay. This is the immuneACCESS table as TCRdb keeps it, with only in-frame sequences that have V and J called. A part of the clones is gone; compared with another copy, unresolved V genes explain less than half, and the rest is unexplained. The sample table lists approximately 15,000 clones, 70% to 90% of them with a count of one. Around 4.2% of the sample goes to the ten largest clones. This specimen's time point label, per the study, means: 100 days after allo-HCT. The sequences come from PBMCs, collected 100 days after allogeneic stem cell transplant. All receptors come from a male patient in his sixties or seventies who had an allogeneic stem cell transplant from a related donor, so the T cells may come from the graft donor. Some clones in this sample may be carry-over from other donors' samples.

The chain combines TRBV11-2 with TRBJ1-1; D ambiguous. Germline assignment: CDR1 SGHAT and CDR2 FQNNGV. With 1 base removed from V and 3 bases from J, the gap between germline ends came to 9 bases. The CDR3 loop spans 14 amino acids. CDR3 nucleotides: TGTGCCAGCAGCTTAGGTTCTCAGGACACTGAAGCTTTCTTT. Encoded protein: CASSLGSQDTEAFF.

This clone came up once. The gene calls are TRBV7-2 and TRBJ2-7; no clear D gene. Trimming cost V 0 bases and J 5 bases, with 11 bases left between them. The CDR3 has 14 amino acids. Per the germline V gene, CDR1 is SGHTA and CDR2 is FQGNSA. The CDR3 reads CASSLAVSGNEQYF. The DNA for the CDR3 is TGTGCCAGCAGCTTAGCAGTCAGTGGGAACGAGCAGTACTTC. The entire variable domain, with the rest obtained from reference TRBV7-2 and TRBJ2-7, is as follows: GAGVSQSPSNKVTEKGKDVELRCDPISGHTALYWYRQSLGQGLEFLIYFQGNSAPDKSGLPSDRFSAERTGGSVSTLTIQRTQQEDSAVYLCASSLAVSGNEQYFGPGTRLTVT.

The chain uses TRBV6-1 and TRBJ2-7, with 8 positions matching TRBD1. J lost 2 bases, V lost 2 bases, and 14 bases had no gene match. Germline V gene sequence: CDR1 MNHNS, CDR2 SASEGT. The CDR3 length is 18 residues. The CDR3 DNA follows: TGTGCCAGCAGTGAAACGTCGGTAGACAGGGGACGTCCCTACGAGCAGTACTTC. It codes for CASSETSVDRGRPYEQYF.

V is TRBV7-3 and J is TRBJ1-1, with D possibly being TRBD1 (6 bases). This CDR3 comprises 13 residues. The germline CDR1 and CDR2 sequences are SGHTA and FQGTGA. Between the trimmed V and J ends, which lost 4 bases and 3 bases, there was a span of 9 bases. CDR3 DNA sequence: TGTGCCAGCAGCTACAGGGATCACACTGAAGCTTTCTTT. Residues: CASSYRDHTEAFF. Together with reference TRBV7-3 and TRBJ1-1, the CDR3 gives the full variable domain: GAGVSQTPSNKVTEKGKYVELRCDPISGHTALYWYRQSLGQGPEFLIYFQGTGAADDSGLPNDRFFAVRPEGSVSTLKIQRTERGDSAVYLCASSYRDHTEAFFGQGTRLTVV.

This sequence joins TRBV11-3 and TRBJ2-7, with a tentative D call TRBD2 (6 bases). The CDR3 is made up of 13 amino acids. Germline V CDR1 and CDR2: SGHNT, YENEEA. V was cut by 4 bases and J by 5 bases, with 12 bases left in between. The CDR3 sequence is CASSWGDFNEQYF. For the CDR3, the DNA is TGTGCCAGCAGCTGGGGGGACTTCAACGAGCAGTACTTC.

J is TRBJ1-4 and V is TRBV7-9; 7 bases line up with TRBD1. V dropped 11 bases and J dropped 8; count of bases not matched to a gene: 5. The CDR3 loop spans 11 amino acids. Per the germline V gene, CDR1 is SEHNR and CDR2 is FQNEAQ (reference sequence). The CDR3 sequence: CAGQGDEKLFF. The CDR3 bases are TGTGCCGGCCAGGGGGACGAAAAACTGTTTTTT.

The rearrangement uses TRBV11-2 and TRBJ1-2; D is undetermined. Trimming pared 0 bases from V and 8 bases from J, leaving 7 bases between. Germline loops: CDR1 SGHAT, CDR2 FQNNGV. The CDR3 runs 12 residues. The CDR3 DNA is TGTGCCAGCAGCTTAGATACTGGAGGCTACACCTTC. Encoded protein: CASSLDTGGYTF.

V gene TRBV5-6 combines with J gene TRBJ2-1; D is tentatively TRBD1 or TRBD2 (5 bases each). Germline assignment: CDR1 SGHDT and CDR2 YYEEEE. Trimming shortened V by 4 bases and J by 7 bases, and 15 bases separated the two germline ends. The CDR3 has 14 amino acids. The chain's CDR3 is CASSPLGTPNEQFF. CDR3 in DNA: TGTGCCAGCAGCCCCCTTGGGACCCCGAATGAGCAGTTCTTC.

The DNA of the CDR3 is TGTGCCAGCAGTTTATGGTTGGGTAAGGAGGCTTTCTTT. As protein: CASSLWLGKEAFF. The chain employs TRBV28 and TRBJ1-1, with D unresolved. The V gene's germline CDR1 is MDHEN and CDR2 SYDVKM. The CDR3 runs to 13 residues. Trimming cost V 0 bases and J 11 bases, with 13 bases left between them.

The J gene is TRBJ2-7, the V gene TRBV6-5; 9 positions agree with TRBD1. The CDR3 covers 15 residues. The V gene's germline CDR1 is MNHEY and CDR2 SVGAGI. J was trimmed by 6 bases and V by 2 bases; bases with no gene match: 8. The CDR3 nucleotides are TGTGCCAGCAGTTACCCGGGACAGGGAATTAGCGAGCAGTACTTC. This codes for CASSYPGQGISEQYF.